A selection of T cell receptor beta chains follows, all from one sample in a study of blood T cell repertoires in COVID-19. This table comes from immunoSEQ multiplex PCR, and its TCRdb copy is limited to in-frame clones, with some not included. The data hold 200,000 to 300,000 clones, with 80% to 90% observed a single time. The sequenced material came from peripheral blood. The receptors originated from a man aged 45-65 years with acute or convalescent COVID-19. The CDR3 runs from the conserved cysteine through the conserved F or W. The D gene is left open where the match is weak. Clone size is shown for a subset of rows, as once, few, many or a class of expanded clone.

cdr3_nt: TGTGCCAGCAGTGACTGGAGACAGGGGGCAGTCAATCAGCCCCAGCATTTT
cdr3_aa: CASSDWRQGAVNQPQHF
d_call: TRBD1
v_call: TRBV6-4
j_call: TRBJ1-5
clone_size: many

cdr3_nt: TGTGCCAGCAGCTTAGGACAGGGACGTGGCTACACCTTC
cdr3_aa: CASSLGQGRGYTF
d_call: TRBD1
v_call: TRBV7-2
j_call: TRBJ1-2
clone_size: once

cdr3_nt: TGTGCCAGCAGCCCTCGAACTAGCGGGGAACGAGGCGAGCAGTACTTC
cdr3_aa: CASSPRTSGERGEQYF
d_call: TRBD2
v_call: TRBV7-2
j_call: TRBJ2-7
clone_size: once

cdr3_nt: TGCAGCGTGGGGGGGGACGTGCTGTTTTTT
cdr3_aa: CSVGGDVLFF
d_call: TRBD2
v_call: TRBV29-1
j_call: TRBJ2-2
clone_size: NA

cdr3_nt: TGTGCCAGCTCACCTACCGGACAGGGGAATGAGCAGTTCTTC
cdr3_aa: CASSPTGQGNEQFF
d_call: TRBD1
v_call: TRBV18
j_call: TRBJ2-1
clone_size: NA

cdr3_nt: TGTGCCAGCAGCTTTGCTAGTCTAGCGGACCTCGGGTATACGCAGTATTTT
cdr3_aa: CASSFASLADLGYTQYF
d_call: TRBD2
v_call: TRBV5-6
j_call: TRBJ2-3
clone_size: few

cdr3_nt: TGTGCTAGTGGTTTGGTTCGGAACACTGAAGCTTTCTTT
cdr3_aa: CASGLVRNTEAFF
d_call: NA
v_call: TRBV12-5
j_call: TRBJ1-1
clone_size: NA

cdr3_nt: TGTGCCAGCAGCCCTCGACCGGGACTAGCGCCGACCTACGAGCAGTACTTC
cdr3_aa: CASSPRPGLAPTYEQYF
d_call: TRBD2
v_call: TRBV7-9
j_call: TRBJ2-7
clone_size: NA

cdr3_nt: TGTGCCAGCAGCCCTATGCATAGCGGGGGGGAGACCCAGTACTTC
cdr3_aa: CASSPMHSGGETQYF
d_call: TRBD2
v_call: TRBV3-1/TRBV3-2
j_call: TRBJ2-5
clone_size: NA

cdr3_nt: TGTGCCAGTAGCAAGCAGGGGAACACTGAAGCTTTCTTT
cdr3_aa: CASSKQGNTEAFF
d_call: NA
v_call: TRBV19
j_call: TRBJ1-1
clone_size: few

cdr3_nt: TGTGCCAGCAGCCCTTACGGGAATAGCCTGAACACTGAAGCTTTCTTT
cdr3_aa: CASSPYGNSLNTEAFF
d_call: NA
v_call: TRBV7-9
j_call: TRBJ1-1
clone_size: NA

cdr3_nt: TGTGCCAGCAGCTTGCTTAGAGGGGGGAACACTGAAGCTTTCTTT
cdr3_aa: CASSLLRGGNTEAFF
d_call: NA
v_call: TRBV5-4
j_call: TRBJ1-1
clone_size: few

cdr3_nt: TGCAGTGCAAGTTCGCTAGCGGGGGGTGCCGGGGAGCTGTTTTTT
cdr3_aa: CSASSLAGGAGELFF
d_call: TRBD2
v_call: TRBV20-1
j_call: TRBJ2-2
clone_size: NA

cdr3_nt: TGTGCCAGCAGCAGACAGGGAAATCAGCCCCAGCATTTT
cdr3_aa: CASSRQGNQPQHF
d_call: TRBD1
v_call: TRBV3-1/TRBV3-2
j_call: TRBJ1-5
clone_size: NA